The table lists the clone carrying this TCR beta chain with a few counts. Its target is not known. This record comes from a study of blood T cells in healthy people across ages. General study results and limits: Because donor CMV status was unknown, expanded clonotype changes were possibly confounded.

CDR1 and CDR2 (germline): MDHEN, SYDVKM. Trimming pared 5 bases from V and 7 bases from J, leaving 15 bases between. The length of the CDR3 is 14 residues. Every donor gave approximately 10 milliliters of peripheral blood. Total RNA amounts of at least 6 micrograms were extracted per sample. The authors ran a second PCR of 7 to 11 cycles using a sample-barcoded 5' primer and a J-beta primer mix. Each cDNA molecule was tagged by a template-switch adaptor with 12 random nucleotides. MiXCR, applied by TCRdb to the 5' RACE reads, yields one record per CDR3 protein. The table records roughly 1,500,000 distinct CDR3 sequences, 40% to 50% of them present only once.

This chain uses TRBV28 with TRBJ2-1; no clear D. This TCR came from a woman between 18 and 29 years old in good health. Sequences were obtained from blood. The CDR3 loop is CASSRSRPGNEQFF. The CDR3 DNA reads as TGTGCCAGCAGTAGAAGCCGCCCCGGGAATGAGCAGTTCTTC.